The 4 T cell receptor beta chains below all came from one sample that was sequenced in a study of cytomegalovirus exposure and HLA in healthy donors. PCR involved 60 Vbeta and 13 Jbeta primers. The method was immunoSEQ multiplex PCR; TCRdb's version includes in-frame clones alone and lacks a portion of them. This table holds 150,000 or so clones, 77% found once. Input material: PBMCs. Receptors were obtained from a woman in her 30s in good health and CMV-seronegative.

The chain is built from TRBV5-6 and TRBJ1-5, with TRBD1 identical over 10 bases. This CDR3 is 15 amino acids long. J was trimmed by 1 base and V by 4 bases; bases with no gene match: 2. In germline, CDR1 is SGHDT, CDR2 YYEEEE. In DNA, the CDR3 is TGTGCCAGCAGCCCGGGACAGGGGAGCAATCAGCCCCAGCATTTT. It encodes CASSPGQGSNQPQHF.

The chain recombines TRBV27 with TRBJ1-1; D remains ambiguous. This CDR3 region has 15 residues. Germline assignment: CDR1 MNHEY and CDR2 SMNVEV (reference sequence). V lost 2 bases and J 4 bases, leaving 14 bases between the germline ends. The CDR3 DNA follows: TGTGCCAGCAGTTTAACTCTCCGACGGAGCACTGAAGCTTTCTTT. This sequence encodes CASSLTLRRSTEAFF.

The chain recombines TRBV7-3 with TRBJ2-7; tentatively, D is TRBD1 (6 bases). CDR1 SGHTA and CDR2 FQGTGA come from the germline V gene. Trimming removed 2 bases at V and 2 bases at J, with 10 bases between. This CDR3 has 14 residues. The CDR3 coding sequence is TGTGCCAGCAGCTTATCAGGGGCCGCCTACGAGCAGTACTTC. The encoded protein is CASSLSGAAYEQYF. Complete variable domain (other parts from reference TRBV7-3 and TRBJ2-7): GAGVSQTPSNKVTEKGKYVELRCDPISGHTALYWYRQSLGQGPEFLIYFQGTGAADDSGLPNDRFFAVRPEGSVSTLKIQRTERGDSAVYLCASSLSGAAYEQYFGPGTRLTVT.

This clone has a handful of counts. This chain joins TRBV7-3 and TRBJ2-5, with 7 bases matching TRBD1. This CDR3 is built from 14 residues. V was pared by 6 bases and J by 7 bases, with 11 bases of the junction left unmatched. CDR1 is SGHTA and CDR2 is FQGTGA in the germline V gene. The CDR3 region has the DNA TGTGCCAGCAGTTTAGACAGGGCCCTAGGGACCCAGTACTTC. Its protein is CASSLDRALGTQYF.